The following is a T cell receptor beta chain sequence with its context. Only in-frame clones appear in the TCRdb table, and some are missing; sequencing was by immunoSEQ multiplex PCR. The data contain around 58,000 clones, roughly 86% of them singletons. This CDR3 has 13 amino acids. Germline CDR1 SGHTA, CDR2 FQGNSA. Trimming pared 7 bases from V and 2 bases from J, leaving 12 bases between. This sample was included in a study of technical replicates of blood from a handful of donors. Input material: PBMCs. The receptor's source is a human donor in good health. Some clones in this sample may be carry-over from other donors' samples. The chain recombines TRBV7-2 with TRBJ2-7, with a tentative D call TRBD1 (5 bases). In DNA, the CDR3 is TGTGCCAGCACCATCGTAGGGGCCTACGAGCAGTACTTC. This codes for CASTIVGAYEQYF.